This is a list of T cell receptor beta chains from one sample in a study of metastatic and nonmetastatic thyroid tumors. MiXCR re-clonotyped the PCR reads for TCRdb. The sample consists of approximately 35,000 clones, less than 40% of them appearing once. Sequencing input: tumor tissue. Receptor source: a female donor with papillary thyroid cancer or a benign thyroid nodule (not recorded which). Some clones in this sample may be carry-over from other donors' samples. CDR3s include the opening cysteine and the closing phenylalanine or tryptophan. Fields, in order: CDR3 length, D gene, V gene, clone size, J gene, CDR3 protein, CDR3 DNA. A D gene is named only where the DNA matches it firmly. Clone size is not always given. Where it is, it says once, few, many or a class for expanded clones.

CDR3 length: 16
D gene: TRBD2
V gene: TRBV27
clone size: .
J gene: TRBJ2-2
CDR3 protein: CASSSLSGRAPGELFF
CDR3 DNA: TGTGCCAGCAGTTCCCTTAGCGGGAGGGCCCCCGGGGAGCTGTTTTTT

CDR3 length: 12
D gene: .
V gene: TRBV28
clone size: few
J gene: TRBJ2-7
CDR3 protein: CASSFSNYEQYF
CDR3 DNA: TGTGCCAGCAGTTTTTCGAACTACGAGCAGTACTTC

CDR3 length: 13
D gene: TRBD1
V gene: TRBV30
clone size: .
J gene: TRBJ1-2
CDR3 protein: CAWRVGTDYGYTF
CDR3 DNA: TGTGCCTGGAGGGTGGGGACAGATTATGGCTACACCTTC

CDR3 length: 13
D gene: .
V gene: TRBV19
clone size: .
J gene: TRBJ2-1
CDR3 protein: CASKAYEGNEQFF
CDR3 DNA: TGTGCCAGTAAAGCCTACGAGGGCAATGAGCAGTTCTTC

CDR3 length: 13
D gene: .
V gene: TRBV20-1
clone size: .
J gene: TRBJ2-7
CDR3 protein: CSVPSGAMYEQYF
CDR3 DNA: TGCAGCGTTCCGAGCGGCGCTATGTACGAGCAGTACTTC

CDR3 length: 17
D gene: TRBD1
V gene: TRBV5-1
clone size: .
J gene: TRBJ2-7
CDR3 protein: CASSLPVTGGWSYEQYF
CDR3 DNA: TGCGCCAGCAGCCTCCCCGTGACAGGGGGCTGGTCCTACGAGCAGTACTTC

CDR3 length: 17
D gene: .
V gene: TRBV28
clone size: .
J gene: TRBJ1-5
CDR3 protein: CASSLGGTPYSNQPQHF
CDR3 DNA: TGTGCCAGCAGTCTAGGGGGGACACCATATAGCAATCAGCCCCAGCATTTT

CDR3 length: 15
D gene: .
V gene: TRBV19
clone size: few
J gene: TRBJ2-3
CDR3 protein: CASSIEAGVTDTQYF
CDR3 DNA: TGTGCCAGTAGTATCGAAGCAGGGGTCACAGATACGCAGTATTTT

CDR3 length: 13
D gene: .
V gene: TRBV6-2/TRBV6-3
clone size: .
J gene: TRBJ2-6
CDR3 protein: CASRLSGANVLTF
CDR3 DNA: TGTGCCAGCAGATTGTCTGGGGCCAACGTCCTGACTTTC

CDR3 length: 15
D gene: TRBD2
V gene: TRBV3-1
clone size: many
J gene: TRBJ2-5
CDR3 protein: CASSQGTSGEETQYF
CDR3 DNA: TGTGCCAGCAGCCAAGGGACTAGCGGGGAAGAGACCCAGTACTTC

CDR3 length: 15
D gene: TRBD1
V gene: TRBV6-1
clone size: few
J gene: TRBJ2-7
CDR3 protein: CASSVTGTETYEQYF
CDR3 DNA: TGTGCTAGCAGTGTAACCGGGACAGAAACCTACGAGCAGTACTTC

CDR3 length: 12
D gene: .
V gene: TRBV6-1
clone size: few
J gene: TRBJ2-7
CDR3 protein: CASKDSGNEQYF
CDR3 DNA: TGTGCCAGCAAGGATTCAGGTAACGAGCAGTACTTC

CDR3 length: 15
D gene: .
V gene: TRBV2
clone size: many
J gene: TRBJ1-2
CDR3 protein: CASSENPDPGYGYTF
CDR3 DNA: TGTGCCAGCAGTGAGAATCCAGACCCGGGGTATGGCTACACCTTC

CDR3 length: 15
D gene: .
V gene: TRBV6-5
clone size: .
J gene: TRBJ1-2
CDR3 protein: CASISDQGSWGGYTF
CDR3 DNA: TGTGCCAGCATTTCGGACCAGGGCTCCTGGGGTGGCTACACCTTC

CDR3 length: 14
D gene: .
V gene: TRBV28
clone size: few
J gene: TRBJ1-1
CDR3 protein: CASSLGGRSTEAFF
CDR3 DNA: TGTGCCAGCAGTTTAGGGGGGCGAAGCACTGAAGCTTTCTTT

CDR3 length: 16
D gene: TRBD2
V gene: TRBV5-1
clone size: medium-sized
J gene: TRBJ2-5
CDR3 protein: CASSFTSGRRGETQYF
CDR3 DNA: TGCGCCAGCAGCTTTACTAGCGGGAGAAGGGGCGAGACCCAGTACTTC

CDR3 length: 16
D gene: TRBD2
V gene: TRBV28
clone size: few
J gene: TRBJ2-1
CDR3 protein: CASSFLLAVSYNEQFF
CDR3 DNA: TGTGCCAGCAGTTTCCTTCTAGCGGTTTCGTACAATGAGCAGTTCTTC

CDR3 length: 17
D gene: TRBD1
V gene: TRBV19
clone size: once
J gene: TRBJ1-2
CDR3 protein: CASSARVRDRGFYGYTF
CDR3 DNA: TGTGCCAGTAGTGCCAGAGTCCGGGACAGGGGTTTTTATGGCTACACCTTC

CDR3 length: 13
D gene: TRBD1
V gene: TRBV20-1
clone size: .
J gene: TRBJ1-1
CDR3 protein: CSAKRDRNTEAFF
CDR3 DNA: TGCAGTGCTAAACGGGACAGAAACACTGAAGCTTTCTTT

CDR3 length: 13
D gene: .
V gene: TRBV6-1
clone size: .
J gene: TRBJ1-5
CDR3 protein: CASSLGANQPQHF
CDR3 DNA: TGTGCCAGCAGTTTGGGGGCCAATCAGCCCCAGCATTTT

CDR3 length: 14
D gene: .
V gene: TRBV20-1
clone size: .
J gene: TRBJ2-7
CDR3 protein: CSADTSGYGYEQYF
CDR3 DNA: TGCAGTGCTGATACCAGCGGCTACGGATACGAGCAGTACTTC

CDR3 length: 13
D gene: .
V gene: TRBV7-3
clone size: .
J gene: TRBJ1-2
CDR3 protein: CASSLTGMDGYTF
CDR3 DNA: TGTGCCAGCAGCCTTACAGGGATGGATGGCTACACCTTC

CDR3 length: 17
D gene: .
V gene: TRBV7-8
clone size: .
J gene: TRBJ1-6
CDR3 protein: CASSLNSHLPNNSPLHF
CDR3 DNA: TGTGCCAGCAGCCTTAACTCGCATCTCCCCAATAATTCACCCCTCCACTTT

CDR3 length: 14
D gene: .
V gene: TRBV20-1
clone size: .
J gene: TRBJ1-6
CDR3 protein: CSASEGRNNSPLHF
CDR3 DNA: TGCAGTGCTAGTGAAGGACGGAATAATTCACCCCTCCACTTT

CDR3 length: 10
D gene: .
V gene: TRBV18
clone size: .
J gene: TRBJ2-7
CDR3 protein: CASSGVEQYF
CDR3 DNA: TGTGCCAGCTCAGGGGTCGAGCAGTACTTC

CDR3 length: 20
D gene: TRBD1
V gene: TRBV19
clone size: few
J gene: TRBJ1-1
CDR3 protein: CASSIATRTGLDGEPTEAFF
CDR3 DNA: TGTGCCAGTAGTATAGCTACCCGGACAGGGCTAGATGGGGAGCCCACTGAAGCTTTCTTT

CDR3 length: 12
D gene: .
V gene: TRBV6-2/TRBV6-3
clone size: few
J gene: TRBJ1-2
CDR3 protein: CASSPGIVGYTF
CDR3 DNA: TGTGCCAGCAGTCCAGGGATAGTAGGCTACACCTTC

CDR3 length: 15
D gene: .
V gene: TRBV6-6
clone size: .
J gene: TRBJ1-2
CDR3 protein: CASSYSGSTGSGYTF
CDR3 DNA: TGTGCCAGCAGTTACTCAGGAAGTACTGGAAGCGGCTACACCTTC

CDR3 length: 16
D gene: .
V gene: TRBV9
clone size: many
J gene: TRBJ1-2
CDR3 protein: CASSVGQDRGYYGYTF
CDR3 DNA: TGTGCCAGCAGCGTAGGTCAGGACAGAGGCTACTATGGCTACACCTTC

CDR3 length: 13
D gene: TRBD2
V gene: TRBV6-1
clone size: .
J gene: TRBJ2-1
CDR3 protein: CASSLTSGNEQFF
CDR3 DNA: TGTGCCAGCAGTCTTACTAGCGGGAATGAGCAGTTCTTC

CDR3 length: 14
D gene: TRBD2
V gene: TRBV6-4
clone size: .
J gene: TRBJ2-1
CDR3 protein: CASSVGTSGNEQFF
CDR3 DNA: TGTGCCAGCAGTGTCGGGACTAGCGGCAATGAGCAGTTCTTC

CDR3 length: 15
D gene: .
V gene: TRBV27
clone size: few
J gene: TRBJ1-2
CDR3 protein: CASSSRTVEANGYTF
CDR3 DNA: TGTGCCAGCAGTTCGCGGACAGTTGAGGCTAATGGCTACACCTTC

CDR3 length: 14
D gene: .
V gene: TRBV28
clone size: .
J gene: TRBJ1-1
CDR3 protein: CASSRPKGNTEAFF
CDR3 DNA: TGTGCCAGCAGTCGACCTAAAGGGAACACTGAAGCTTTCTTT

CDR3 length: 14
D gene: TRBD1
V gene: TRBV25-1
clone size: .
J gene: TRBJ2-7
CDR3 protein: CASSETTGHYEQYF
CDR3 DNA: TGTGCCAGCAGTGAAACGACAGGGCACTACGAGCAGTACTTC

CDR3 length: 16
D gene: .
V gene: TRBV6-7
clone size: .
J gene: TRBJ1-5
CDR3 protein: CASSWPSRDSNQPQHF
CDR3 DNA: TGTGCCAGCAGTTGGCCCTCCCGGGACAGCAATCAGCCCCAGCATTTT

CDR3 length: 13
D gene: .
V gene: TRBV11-3
clone size: .
J gene: TRBJ1-3
CDR3 protein: CASSSWGVNTIYF
CDR3 DNA: TGTGCCAGCAGCTCCTGGGGGGTAAACACCATATATTTT

CDR3 length: 16
D gene: .
V gene: TRBV11-2
clone size: once
J gene: TRBJ2-1
CDR3 protein: CASSSSGAPLGNEQFF
CDR3 DNA: TGTGCCAGCAGCTCTTCAGGGGCCCCCCTTGGGAATGAGCAGTTCTTC

CDR3 length: 14
D gene: .
V gene: TRBV12-3/TRBV12-4
clone size: .
J gene: TRBJ2-1
CDR3 protein: CASSSRAARSEQFF
CDR3 DNA: TGTGCCAGCAGTTCTCGTGCCGCCAGGAGTGAGCAGTTCTTC

CDR3 length: 13
D gene: TRBD2
V gene: TRBV20-1
clone size: .
J gene: TRBJ2-3
CDR3 protein: CSGAGGSTDTQYF
CDR3 DNA: TGCAGTGGTGCGGGAGGCAGCACAGATACGCAGTATTTT

CDR3 length: 15
D gene: .
V gene: TRBV18
clone size: once
J gene: TRBJ2-5
CDR3 protein: CASSPRSQTEETQYF
CDR3 DNA: TGTGCCAGCTCACCGAGGTCTCAAACCGAAGAGACCCAGTACTTC